The rows below give T cell receptor beta chains drawn from one sample of a study of identifying expanded T cells in peripheral blood. Clones were read by immunoSEQ multiplex PCR, and TCRdb kept only the in-frame ones, dropping some. In the table there are about 58,000 clones, about four fifths of which are singletons. Material for sequencing was blood. The receptors were gathered from a person aged 18 to 70 in good health. Both conserved end residues are part of each CDR3. Each record gives: D gene, J gene, clone size, V gene, CDR3 DNA, CDR3 protein. The D gene is left open where the match is weak. Clone size is not always given. Where it is, it says once, few, many or a class for expanded clones.

-	TRBJ1-1	once	TRBV25-1	TGTGCCAGCAGTGATGGGGGAATGAACACTGAAGCTTTCTTT	CASSDGGMNTEAFF
TRBD2	TRBJ2-4	-	TRBV29-1	TGCAGCGTTGCCGGGACTAGCATGAACATTCAGTACTTC	CSVAGTSMNIQYF
TRBD2	TRBJ2-1	-	TRBV7-3	TGTGCCAGCAGCCTCCTAGCGGGGCTTTACAATGAGCAGTTCTTC	CASSLLAGLYNEQFF
-	TRBJ2-3	few	TRBV7-8	TGTGCCAGCAGAGAATTACCGGGGAACACAGATACGCAGTATTTT	CASRELPGNTDTQYF
TRBD2	TRBJ2-7	-	TRBV7-8	TGTGCCAGCAGACCTGGGACTAGCGGTTCCTGGTGCTTC	CASRPGTSGSWCF
-	TRBJ2-5	-	TRBV5-4	TGTGCCAGCAGCCCAGGAGGGCGCAGTCAAGAGACCCAGTACTTC	CASSPGGRSQETQYF
TRBD1	TRBJ1-5	-	TRBV30	TGTGCCTGGAGGGGGACAGGGGTCAATCAGCCCCAGCATTTT	CAWRGTGVNQPQHF
TRBD2	TRBJ2-7	-	TRBV9	TGTGCCAGCAGCGTAGCGGCGGGAGAAGACGAGCAGTACTTC	CASSVAAGEDEQYF
-	TRBJ2-7	-	TRBV7-2	TGTGCCAGCAGCTTAGTAGCTTCCTACGAGCAGTACTTC	CASSLVASYEQYF
-	TRBJ1-5	-	TRBV28	TGTGCCAGCAGTTTATGGCAGGGTTTTGGCAATCAGCCCCAGCATTTT	CASSLWQGFGNQPQHF
-	TRBJ2-7	-	TRBV11-2	TGTGCCAGCAGCTCGAACGAGCAGTACTTC	CASSSNEQYF
-	TRBJ1-3	-	TRBV14	TGTGCCAGCAGCCATAAAAGGGCAGGGTCCTCTGGAAACACCATATATTTT	CASSHKRAGSSGNTIYF
-	TRBJ2-1	-	TRBV6-1	TGTGCCAGCAGTGAACGTTTCCTTTGGCAGTTCTTC	CASSERFLWQFF
-	TRBJ2-7	-	TRBV14	TGTGCCAGCAGCCAAGAGGCGAGGGGGAGCGAGCAGTACTTC	CASSQEARGSEQYF
TRBD1	TRBJ2-3	-	TRBV2	TGTGCCAGTCCCGGGACAGGGAATGCAGATACGCAGTATTTT	CASPGTGNADTQYF
TRBD1	TRBJ1-1	once	TRBV7-2	TGTGCCAGCAGCGATCTACAGGGGTTCGACACTGAAGCTTTCTTT	CASSDLQGFDTEAFF
-	TRBJ2-2	-	TRBV7-7	TGTGCCAGCAGCCTGGGGGAGGACACCGGGGAGCTGTTTTTT	CASSLGEDTGELFF
-	TRBJ2-3	-	TRBV28	TGTGCCAGCAGTTTAGGCGGGACCACAGATACGCAGTATTTT	CASSLGGTTDTQYF
TRBD2	TRBJ2-1	-	TRBV4-1	TGCGCCAGCAGCCACCGTAGCGGGGGGACAGATGAGCAGTTCTTC	CASSHRSGGTDEQFF
-	TRBJ2-2	-	TRBV4-3	TGCGCCAGCAGCCAAGGTTTTTCGGGGGTTACCGGGGAGCTGTTTTTT	CASSQGFSGVTGELFF
TRBD2	TRBJ2-5	-	TRBV30	TGTGCTGGCTCAAAGGGACTACGGGTAGAGACCCAGTACTTC	CAGSKGLRVETQYF
-	TRBJ2-3	-	TRBV2	TGTGCCAGCAGTTCCAGGGCTAGCTACACAGATACGCAGTATTTT	CASSSRASYTDTQYF
-	TRBJ1-1	-	TRBV19	TGTGCCAGTAGTCAAGATACAGGGATGAACACTGAAGCTTTCTTT	CASSQDTGMNTEAFF
-	TRBJ2-1	-	TRBV30	TGTGCCTGGAGCCTAAGGGGAGGCAATGAGCAGTTCTTC	CAWSLRGGNEQFF
TRBD1	TRBJ2-3	once	TRBV29-1	TGCAGCGTTGCCCCTGGACAGGGGAAGACAGATACGCAGTATTTT	CSVAPGQGKTDTQYF
-	TRBJ2-5	once	TRBV30	TGTGCCTGGAGCAGCGGACAAGAGACCCAGTACTTC	CAWSSGQETQYF
-	TRBJ1-3	-	TRBV19	TGTGCCTCCAAGGAGAAGGAGAGCTCTGGAAACACCATATATTTT	CASKEKESSGNTIYF
TRBD2	TRBJ2-1	-	TRBV7-3	TGTGCCAGCAGCTTACTCGCGGGGGGAGAGCAGTTCTTC	CASSLLAGGEQFF
TRBD2	TRBJ2-3	-	TRBV15	TGTGCCACCAGCAGGGGACTAGCGGATCCCGCAGATACGCAGTATTTT	CATSRGLADPADTQYF
TRBD2	TRBJ2-3	-	TRBV4-3	TGCGCCAGCAGCTCTGGACTAGCGGGAGGCAATACGCAGTATTTT	CASSSGLAGGNTQYF
TRBD2	TRBJ2-1	-	TRBV18	TGTGCCAGCTCACAACCGGGACTAGCGGGGGGGAGCTCCTACAATGAGCAGTTCTTC	CASSQPGLAGGSSYNEQFF
TRBD1	TRBJ1-2	once	TRBV6-1	TGTGCCAGCAGTGAAGCGATACAGGGGACTGGCTATGGCTACACCTTC	CASSEAIQGTGYGYTF
-	TRBJ2-5	-	TRBV10-2	TGCGCCAGCAGGGGACTCGGGGGTGGCGAGACCCAGTACTTC	CASRGLGGGETQYF
TRBD1	TRBJ1-2	-	TRBV5-4	TGTGCCAGCAGCTTGGGTACGGACAGGGGTTTCGGTGGCTACACCTTC	CASSLGTDRGFGGYTF
-	TRBJ2-5	-	TRBV5-5	TGTGCCAGCAGCTTGGTGGTGACAGGAGAAGAGACCCAGTACTTC	CASSLVVTGEETQYF
-	TRBJ2-3	-	TRBV6-5	TGTGCCAGCACCATGGGACCCACAGATACGCAGTATTTT	CASTMGPTDTQYF
TRBD2	TRBJ2-2	-	TRBV2	TGTGCCAGCAGTAGGGGACTAGCGGGGGGATCCACCGGGGAGCTGTTTTTT	CASSRGLAGGSTGELFF
-	TRBJ1-3	few	TRBV5-1	TGCGCCAGCAGTACAGGGTCAGGAAACACCATATATTTT	CASSTGSGNTIYF
TRBD2	TRBJ2-3	-	TRBV12-5	TGTGCTAGTGGTTTGATTACTAGCGGGAGACCTAGCACAGATACGCAGTATTTT	CASGLITSGRPSTDTQYF
TRBD2	TRBJ2-1	-	TRBV19	TGTGCCAGTAGTTCCACTAGCGGGAGGAACAATGAGCAGTTCTTC	CASSSTSGRNNEQFF
TRBD1	TRBJ2-5	-	TRBV27	TGTGCCAGCAGCAGACAGGGGGCCCAAGAGACCCAGTACTTC	CASSRQGAQETQYF